This T cell receptor (beta chain) was obtained from a study of Ad26.COV2.S vaccination and SARS-CoV-2 variants. Overall study context: Vaccine-arm donor from the placebo-controlled COV1001 Ad26.COV2.S trial. The study gave Ad26.COV2.S intramuscularly, once or twice 56 days apart.

Some clones are missing from TCRdb's copy, which holds only in-frame ones; the method was immunoSEQ multiplex PCR. The sample shows over 300,000 clones, roughly 85% of them seen only once. Trimming removed 4 bases from V and 4 bases from J, with 15 bases in between. Germline V gives CDR1 SGHRS, CDR2 YFSETQ. The length of the CDR3 is 15 residues. The treatment here: about 20 received Ad26.COV2.S at low or high dose, single or two shots; 5 received placebo; per-sample allocation not given. Sampling was performed 63 days after the first vaccine or placebo injection. This clone has a handful of counts. The clonotype comes from a person between 18 and 59 years old who received the Ad26.COV2.S COVID-19 vaccine or a placebo. This chain connects TRBV5-1 to TRBJ1-5; possible D gene TRBD1, 5 bases. The sequencing here drew on peripheral blood, taken in a trial of Ad26.COV2.S vaccine versus placebo. The DNA of the CDR3 is TGCGCCAGCAGCCCGTCCGTGGGGGGTAATCAGCCCCAGCATTTT. Protein product: CASSPSVGGNQPQHF.